Sequencing of this T cell receptor beta chain was carried out in a study of T cell responses to AZD1222 COVID-19 vaccine. Study-level findings and limits: The donor group comprised mostly white British people and more females; the analysis possibly underestimated clonal diversity. Vaccine-associated CD4 TCRs ranged over spike, dominating at 160-218 and 743-854.

TCRdb keeps only in-frame clones here, not all; method: immunoSEQ multiplex PCR. The profile shows nearly 95,000 clones, 90% of them singletons. In the case of this clone: The antigen is undetermined.

The CDR3 is made up of 14 amino acids. Germline CDR1 and CDR2: SGHNT and YYREEE (reference sequence). V was trimmed by 0 bases and J by 2 bases, leaving 6 bases between them. The TCR comes from an adult in good health. The chain recombines TRBV5-4 with TRBJ1-3, with D maybe TRBD1 (6 bases). The specimen comprised peripheral blood, sampled on day 0 of AZD1222 vaccination. This CDR3 reads CASSLGTAGNTIYF. CDR3 nucleotide sequence: TGTGCCAGCAGCTTGGGGACAGCTGGAAACACCATATATTTT.